This T cell receptor beta chain originates from a study of PD-L1 blockade in urothelial cancer. At the level of the study: Patients' histories included 0 to 3 prior chemotherapy regimens. When blood samples were assessed, the median T cell count was 141,255.

Clones were sequenced by immunoSEQ multiplex PCR, and TCRdb holds only the in-frame ones, with some missing. The sample contains 48,000 or so clones, roughly 89% of which appear only once. V was shortened by 3 bases and J by 1 base, with 7 bases between the two germline ends. The CDR3 sequence is 15 residues long. CDR1 and CDR2 (germline): ENHRY, SYGVKD. As for time point: pretreatment peripheral blood. Disease in patients was locally advanced or metastatic urothelial carcinoma. Concerning this clone: Its antigen is still unknown.

Whole-study results and caveats: When pretreatment blood TCR clonality was below the median, it predicted better survival.

The source of this sequence is a woman aged 55-70 years with urothelial cancer. The gene calls are TRBV10-3 and TRBJ2-6; D is unclear. This specimen consisted of PBMCs, obtained around atezolizumab (anti-PD-L1) treatment. The chain's CDR3 is CAISESGSGANVLTF. CDR3 nucleotides: TGTGCCATCAGTGAATCGGGTTCTGGGGCCAACGTCCTGACTTTC.